These 28 T cell receptor beta chains originate from one sample sequenced in a study of regulatory T cells in long-lasting Graves disease (dated by TCRdb to the early 2020s). The sample's time point label, in plain terms: newly diagnosed GD, antithyroid drugs for less than 3 months. RNA was extracted from PBMCs in TRIzol for both TCR sequencing and RNA sequencing. The method behind the library was multiplex PCR. These reads were obtained on an Illumina HiSeq 4000. CDR3 regions were amplified by Arm-PCR with iRepertoire HTBI primers to construct TCR beta libraries. The public sequencing data were trimmed at Q25 with fastp and processed into clonotypes with MiXCR by TCRdb, which kept only in-frame beta chains. Rows are combined by CDR3 protein, so each entry shows the most common genes and DNA. The sample has 400,000 to 500,000 distinct CDR3 sequences on record, 15% of them singletons. Over 15% of the sample comes from the top ten.

This sample also appeared in a second study, on T cells in Graves' hyperthyroidism and ophthalmopathy.

The specimen comprised peripheral blood mononuclear cells (PBMCs), sampled at new diagnosis, from a patient treated with antithyroid drugs. The receptors derive from a woman under 40 with Graves disease. Donor details come from another sample of the same person, matched by shared clones.

This clonotype was recorded many times. The chain couples TRBV28 to TRBJ2-1, with D unclear. The germline gives CDR1 MDHEN, CDR2 SYDVKM. The CDR3 loop spans 16 amino acids. V lost 3 bases to trimming and J lost 6 bases, with 18 bases between them. This chain's CDR3 is CASSFGSVGIGNEQFF. CDR3 coding DNA: TGTGCCAGCAGTTTCGGTTCGGTAGGGATTGGCAATGAGCAGTTCTTC.

This clonotype was seen many times. The gene calls are TRBV7-9 and TRBJ2-3, with D unresolved. The CDR3 spans 15 residues. Trimming took off 1 base at V and 1 base at J, with 9 bases between the two ends. Germline-derived CDR1 and CDR2 are SEHNR and FQNEAQ (reference sequence). The chain's CDR3 is CASSLVPKRTDTQYF. For the CDR3, the DNA is TGTGCCAGCAGCTTAGTTCCAAAACGCACAGATACGCAGTATTTT. The full variable domain, its missing parts supplied by reference TRBV7-9 and TRBJ2-3, is DTGVSQNPRHKITKRGQNVTFRCDPISEHNRLYWYRQTLGQGPEFLTYFQNEAQLEKSRLLSDRFSAERPKGSFSTLEIQRTEQGDSAMYLCASSLVPKRTDTQYFGPGTRLTVL.

This clonotype was counted ten times or more. The V call is TRBV30, the J call TRBJ2-1; 8 bases are shared with TRBD2. This CDR3 spans 12 amino acids. Germline V lookup: CDR1 GTSNPN, CDR2 SVGIG (reference sequence). Unmatched junction bases numbered 4, after V lost 4 bases and J lost 8 bases. CDR3 sequence (DNA): TGTGCCTGGAAAGCGGGAGTATATGAGCAGTTCTTC. Translation gives CAWKAGVYEQFF.

The chain joins TRBV28 to TRBJ2-5; 11 nucleotides agree with TRBD1. The J call is in doubt because the DNA end fits TRBJ2-1 better. CDR1 is MDHEN and CDR2 is SYDVKM in the germline V gene. The CDR3 consists of 14 residues. CDR3 in amino acids: CASTGTGGRDEQFF. The CDR3 coding sequence is TGTGCCAGCACCGGGACAGGGGGACGGGATGAGCAGTTCTTC.

This clonotype came up many times. The chain combines TRBV7-2 with TRBJ2-7; D is possibly TRBD2 (5 bases). The CDR3 is 16 amino acids. CDR1 and CDR2 (germline): SGHTA, FQGNSA. V dropped 2 bases and J dropped 7 bases, with 21 bases sitting between them. The CDR3 region has the DNA TGTGCCAGCAGCTTAAGGTGGACTCAAGGCGCACAAGAGCAGTACTTC. Protein product: CASSLRWTQGAQEQYF.

In its sample, this clonotype was seen a few times. Just one base apart from a much larger clone, this may be a read error. The chain carries TRBV5-6 and TRBJ2-5; D remains ambiguous. Germline V gene lookup returns CDR1 SGHDT and CDR2 YYEEEE. The CDR3 contains 13 residues. DNA for the CDR3: TGTGCCCGCAGCTTGTTCCAACAAGAGACCCAGTACTTC. Protein sequence: CARSLFQQETQYF.

In the case of this clonotype: This probably arose from a read error, given a far larger clone one base away. The CDR3 region has the DNA TGTGCCAGCGTCCGGGGGTCCTACAATGAGCAGTACTTC. This sequence encodes CASVRGSYNEQYF. The chain recombines TRBV2 with TRBJ2-7, with D maybe TRBD2 (6 bases). The germline gives CDR1 SNHLY, CDR2 FYNNEI. The V end lost 8 bases, the J end lost 7 bases, and 18 bases lay between the germline ends. The CDR3 has 13 amino acids.

This clonotype was counted ten times or more. J is TRBJ2-1 and V is TRBV6-1; 8 bases align to TRBD2. V lost 10 bases and J lost 0; bases outside the gene matches: 5. Germline V CDR1 and CDR2: MNHNS, SASEGT. This CDR3 spans 14 amino acids. CDR3 bases: TGTGCCACCCTAGGACTAGCCTCCTACAATGAGCAGTTCTTC. This codes for CATLGLASYNEQFF.

This clonotype was picked up many times. The chain has TRBV27 and TRBJ2-7; D gene unclear. CDR1 and CDR2 (germline): MNHEY, SMNVEV (reference sequence). This CDR3 is built from 16 residues. Trimming stripped 5 bases from V and 6 bases from J, with 23 bases between. The CDR3 loop is CASSLLPPTAGIEQYF. The CDR3 DNA is TGTGCCAGCAGTCTGTTACCACCCACCGCTGGGATCGAGCAGTACTTC.

This clonotype was found a few times. This chain connects TRBV29-1 to TRBJ1-5; 8 bases match TRBD1. The CDR3 length is 14 residues. Germline V gene sequence: CDR1 SQVTM, CDR2 ANQGSEA. V gave up 6 bases and J gave up 3 bases; unmatched junction bases: 7. This chain's CDR3 is CSVQTGDNNQPQHF. In DNA form, the CDR3 reads TGCAGCGTACAGACAGGGGACAACAATCAGCCCCAGCATTTT.

This clonotype was counted many times. The rearrangement uses TRBV6-1 and TRBJ1-5, with a possible D match to TRBD1 (6 bases). Germline-derived CDR1 and CDR2 are MNHNS and SASEGT. V was trimmed by 7 bases and J by 0 bases, leaving 16 bases between them. The CDR3 spans 16 residues. The CDR3: CASIIGQMDSNQPQHF. The DNA for the CDR3 is TGTGCCAGCATTATAGGACAGATGGATAGCAATCAGCCCCAGCATTTT.

The chain combines TRBV9 with TRBJ1-1; D call uncertain. Germline V CDR1 and CDR2: SGDLS, YYNGEE. The CDR3 runs 13 residues. V was trimmed by 0 bases and J by 3 bases, leaving 6 bases between them. This chain's CDR3 is CASSVAGHTEAFF. The CDR3 DNA is TGTGCCAGCAGCGTAGCAGGCCACACTGAAGCTTTCTTT.

V is TRBV19 and J is TRBJ2-3; no clear D gene. V lost 1 base, J lost 0 bases, and 11 bases lay in between. The V gene's germline CDR1 is LNHDA and CDR2 SQIVND (reference sequence). CDR3 size: 16 residues. The chain's CDR3 is CASSIGGPGSTDTQYF. The DNA for the CDR3 is TGTGCCAGTAGTATAGGTGGCCCCGGTAGCACAGATACGCAGTATTTT.

This clonotype has only a few counts. CDR3 amino acids: CRVGTDEKLFF. The CDR3 coding sequence is TGCAGAGTCGGAACCGATGAAAAACTGTTTTTT. The chain couples TRBV29-1 to TRBJ1-4, with D hard to call. There are 11 residues in the CDR3. Germline V gives CDR1 SQVTM, CDR2 ANQGSEA. Drawing the rest from reference TRBV29-1 and TRBJ1-4, the complete variable domain is SAVISQKPSRDICQRGTSLTIQCQVDSQVTMMFWYRQQPGQSLTLIATANQGSEATYESGFVIDKFPISRPNLTFSTLTVSNMSPEDSSIYLCRVGTDEKLFFGSGTQLSVL.

The J gene is TRBJ2-1, the V gene TRBV9; D possibly corresponds to TRBD1 (6 bases). From germline, CDR1 is SGDLS and CDR2 YYNGEE. The CDR3 consists of 14 residues. The V end was cut by 4 bases, the J end by 10 bases, with 18 bases between. This CDR3 reads CASSPKGVLGEQFF. As DNA, the CDR3 is TGTGCCAGCAGCCCGAAGGGGGTATTAGGCGAGCAGTTCTTC.

This clonotype was observed at least ten times. CDR3 residues: CASSLLPGTITDTQYF. The CDR3 DNA is TGTGCCAGCAGCTTACTCCCGGGGACCATCACAGATACGCAGTATTTT. The V gene is TRBV7-3, the J gene TRBJ2-3, with D perhaps matching TRBD1 or TRBD2 (5 bases each). The V gene lost 2 bases and the J gene lost 2 bases, with 14 bases spanning the gap. This CDR3 region has 16 residues. Germline CDR1 is SGHTA and CDR2 is FQGTGA.

A few counts support this clonotype. V is TRBV20-1 and J is TRBJ2-7, with a possible D match to TRBD2 (6 bases). The CDR3 loop spans 14 amino acids. V was cut by 0 bases and J by 6 bases, with 15 bases left in between. Germline lookup yields CDR1 DFQATT and CDR2 SNEGSKA (reference sequence). The CDR3 DNA reads TGCAGTGCTAGAGAAAGGAAACTAGCTGCCGAGCAGTACTTC. As protein: CSARERKLAAEQYF.

This clonotype has only a few counts. The chain combines TRBV3-1 with TRBJ1-4; D is ambiguous. The CDR3 contains 15 residues. Germline CDR1 is LGHDT and CDR2 is YNNKEL (reference sequence). Trimming left V 5 bases short and J 4 bases short, with 14 bases between. The CDR3 reads CASSLEGGSNEKLFF. CDR3 bases: TGTGCCAGCAGCTTGGAGGGAGGGAGTAATGAAAAACTGTTTTTT.

This clonotype has a handful of counts. Mismatch with germline at one junction end may stem from a read error. V is TRBV20-1 and J is TRBJ2-1; D unresolved. The CDR3 contains 14 residues. Germline V lookup: CDR1 DFQATT, CDR2 SNEGSKA (reference sequence). For the CDR3, the DNA is TGCAGTGCTTCGCCTAGGAATCAAGTGAATGGGCAGTTCTTC. Protein sequence: CSASPRNQVNGQFF.

The chain is built from TRBV15 and TRBJ2-1; 8 nucleotides align to TRBD2. The CDR3 spans 17 residues. CDR1 and CDR2 from the germline V gene are LNHNV and YYDKDF (reference sequence). V shed 0 bases and J 4 bases; nucleotides not matched to a gene: 8. CDR3 loop: CATSRERPGLVYNEQFF. The DNA for the CDR3 is TGTGCCACCAGCAGAGAGAGGCCGGGACTAGTATACAATGAGCAGTTCTTC.

This clonotype has a count of ten or more. J is TRBJ2-7 and V is TRBV12-3 or TRBV12-4, with a possible D match to TRBD2 (6 bases). The CDR3 length is 12 residues. The V end was cut by 6 bases, the J end by 3 bases, with 9 bases between. This CDR3 is CASRGGDYEQYF. The DNA for the CDR3 is TGTGCCAGCAGGGGGGGTGACTACGAGCAGTACTTC.

This clonotype was counted ten times or more. This chain uses TRBV28 with TRBJ2-4, with D perhaps matching TRBD2 (6 bases). Germline CDR1 and CDR2: MDHEN and SYDVKM. The V and J ends lost 2 bases and 7 bases respectively, with 9 bases between them. CDR3 length equals 13 residues. The CDR3 loop reads CASSLQEGNIQYF. CDR3 DNA: TGTGCCAGCAGTTTACAGGAGGGCAACATTCAGTACTTC.

The sample holds many counts of this clonotype. V and J are TRBV2 and TRBJ1-6; D gene ambiguous. The V gene's germline CDR1 is SNHLY and CDR2 FYNNEI. V was trimmed by 6 bases and J by 8 bases, leaving 8 bases between them. The length of the CDR3 is 12 residues. This CDR3 is CASRVEDSPLHF. The CDR3 DNA follows: TGTGCCAGCAGGGTGGAGGATTCACCCCTCCACTTT.

This clonotype was seen repeatedly, ten times or more. The gene calls are TRBV12-3 or TRBV12-4 and TRBJ2-7; 10 bases line up with TRBD1. The CDR3 spans 15 residues. V was clipped by 7 bases and J by 7 bases; unmatched bases: 13. In DNA form, the CDR3 reads TGTGCCAGCACCCTGGGACAGGGGAGGCTTAAGGAGCAGTACTTC. Translated, it gives CASTLGQGRLKEQYF.

CDR3 coding DNA: TGTGCCAGCAGTGTGCCAGGGGGGAACACTGAAGCTTTCTTT. Translating gives CASSVPGGNTEAFF. The chain joins TRBV6-2 or TRBV6-3 to TRBJ1-1, with 7 bases aligning to TRBD1. After removal of 5 bases from V and 1 base from J, the junction contained 4 bases not matched to a gene. This CDR3 has 14 residues. Germline loops: CDR1 MNHEY, CDR2 SVGEGT.

In this sample, this clonotype turned up many times. The genes are TRBV2 and TRBJ2-3; 7 bases line up with TRBD2. In germline, CDR1 is SNHLY, CDR2 FYNNEI. With V trimmed by 9 bases and J by 1 base, 7 bases remained unmatched. CDR3 size: 14 residues. DNA of the CDR3: TGTGCCAGTACTCTAGCGGTGGGCACAGATACGCAGTATTTT. Protein product: CASTLAVGTDTQYF.

This clonotype appeared many times. This rearrangement joins TRBV18 to TRBJ1-1, with 7 bases matching TRBD1. Trimming removed 5 bases from V and 4 bases from J; junction bases left unmatched: 10. Germline-derived CDR1 and CDR2 are KGHSH and LQKENI. This CDR3 comprises 15 residues. CDR3 nucleotide sequence: TGTGCCAGCTCATCTAATAGACAGGGTGGCACTGAAGCTTTCTTT. Its translation is CASSSNRQGGTEAFF. The complete variable domain, with remaining parts taken from reference TRBV18 and TRBJ1-1, reads NAGVMQNPRHLVRRRGQEARLRCSPMKGHSHVYWYRQLPEEGLKFMVYLQKENIIDESGMPKERFSAEFPKEGPSILRIQQVVRGDSAAYFCASSSNRQGGTEAFFGQGTRLTVV.

This clonotype has ten or more counts. V and J are TRBV3-1 and TRBJ2-2, with a tentative D call TRBD1 (5 bases). Trimming shortened V by 5 bases and J by 0 bases, and 13 bases separated the two germline ends. Germline values: CDR1 LGHDT, CDR2 YNNKEL (reference sequence). CDR3 length: 16 amino acids. In DNA, the CDR3 is TGTGCCAGCAGCGCAACAGGAGCTGCGAACACCGGGGAGCTGTTTTTT. Translation gives CASSATGAANTGELFF.